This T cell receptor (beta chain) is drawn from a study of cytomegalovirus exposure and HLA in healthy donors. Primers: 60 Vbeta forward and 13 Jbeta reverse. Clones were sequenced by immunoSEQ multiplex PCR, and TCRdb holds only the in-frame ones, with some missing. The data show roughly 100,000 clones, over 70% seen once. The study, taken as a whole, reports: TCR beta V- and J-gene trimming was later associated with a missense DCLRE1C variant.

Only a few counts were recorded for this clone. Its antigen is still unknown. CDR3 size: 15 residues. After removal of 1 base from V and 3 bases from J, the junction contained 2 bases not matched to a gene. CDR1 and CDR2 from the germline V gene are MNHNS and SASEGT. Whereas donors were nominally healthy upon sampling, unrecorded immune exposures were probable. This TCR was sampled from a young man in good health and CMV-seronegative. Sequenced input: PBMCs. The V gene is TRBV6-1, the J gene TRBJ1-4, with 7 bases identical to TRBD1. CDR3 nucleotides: TGTGCCAGCAGTGAAGTTACAGGGGCTAATGAAAAACTGTTTTTT. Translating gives CASSEVTGANEKLFF.